This T cell receptor beta chain was obtained from a study of T-cell memory formation after mild COVID-19. Study-level findings and limits: The appearance of some responding clones in pre-infection memory suggested that cross-reactive memory joined.

TCRdb fed the 5' RACE reads into MiXCR, producing one record per CDR3 protein. The table shows 180,000 or so distinct CDR3 sequences, with about 9.9% occurring only once. Germline V gene sequence: CDR1 SGHVS, CDR2 FQNEAQ. CDR3 size: 14 residues. V was pared by 5 bases and J by 4 bases, with 14 bases between. This clonotype was found many times. Its antigen is undetermined. The clonotype originates from a man younger than 35 who had mild COVID-19 (a few samples of this study predate the infection). Cell type and time point are not known. The sequencing sample was made of PBMCs or a T cell subset sorted from them (not recorded which). The chain carries TRBV7-8 and TRBJ1-2; D not certain. CDR3 protein: CASSLSEASYGYTF. CDR3 coding DNA: TGTGCCAGCAGCCTTTCCGAGGCGTCCTATGGCTACACCTTC.